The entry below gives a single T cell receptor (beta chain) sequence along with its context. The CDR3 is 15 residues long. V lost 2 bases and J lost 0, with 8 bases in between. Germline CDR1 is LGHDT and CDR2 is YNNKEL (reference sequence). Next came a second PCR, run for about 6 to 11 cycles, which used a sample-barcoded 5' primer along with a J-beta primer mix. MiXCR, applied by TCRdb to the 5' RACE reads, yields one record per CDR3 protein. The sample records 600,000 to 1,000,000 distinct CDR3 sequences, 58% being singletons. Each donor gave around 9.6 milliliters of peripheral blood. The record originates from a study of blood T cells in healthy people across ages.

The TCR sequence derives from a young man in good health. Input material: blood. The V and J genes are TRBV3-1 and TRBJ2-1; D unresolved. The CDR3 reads CASSQLVGSYNEQFF. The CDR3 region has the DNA TGTGCCAGCAGCCAACTGGTGGGCTCCTACAATGAGCAGTTCTTC.